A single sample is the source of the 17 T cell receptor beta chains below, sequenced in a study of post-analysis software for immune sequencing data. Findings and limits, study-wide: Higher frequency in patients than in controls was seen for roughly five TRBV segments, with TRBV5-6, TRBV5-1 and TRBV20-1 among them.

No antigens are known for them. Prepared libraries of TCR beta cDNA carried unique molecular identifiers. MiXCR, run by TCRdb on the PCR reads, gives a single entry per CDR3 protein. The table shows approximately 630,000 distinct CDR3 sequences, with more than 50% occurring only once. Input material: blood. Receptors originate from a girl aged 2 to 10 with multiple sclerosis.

Here the CDR3 DNA reads TGTGCCAGCAGCCAAGACGGGACTAGCGGGAGAAATGAGCAGTTCTTC. It yields the protein CASSQDGTSGRNEQFF. The gene calls are TRBV4-2 and TRBJ2-1; TRBD2 agrees at 14 bases. Germline V gives CDR1 LGHNA, CDR2 YNFKEQ. J was trimmed by 7 bases and V by 0 bases; bases with no gene match: 2. The CDR3 contains 16 residues.

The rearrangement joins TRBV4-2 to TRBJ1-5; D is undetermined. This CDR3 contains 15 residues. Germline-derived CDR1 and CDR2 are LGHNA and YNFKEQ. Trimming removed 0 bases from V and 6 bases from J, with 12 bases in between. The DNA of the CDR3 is TGTGCCAGCAGCCAAGATCTGGGAATCGCTCAGCCCCAGCATTTT. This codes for CASSQDLGIAQPQHF.

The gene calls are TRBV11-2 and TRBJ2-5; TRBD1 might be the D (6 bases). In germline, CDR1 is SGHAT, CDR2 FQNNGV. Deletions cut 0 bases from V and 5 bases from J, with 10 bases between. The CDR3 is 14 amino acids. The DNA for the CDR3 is TGTGCCAGCAGCTTAGAGAGGGGGTTGGAGACCCAGTACTTC. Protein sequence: CASSLERGLETQYF. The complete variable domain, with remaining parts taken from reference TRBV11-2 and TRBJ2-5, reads EAGVAQSPRYKIIEKRQSVAFWCNPISGHATLYWYQQILGQGPKLLIQFQNNGVVDDSQLPKDRFSAERLKGVDSTLKIQPAKLEDSAVYLCASSLERGLETQYFGPGTRLLVL.

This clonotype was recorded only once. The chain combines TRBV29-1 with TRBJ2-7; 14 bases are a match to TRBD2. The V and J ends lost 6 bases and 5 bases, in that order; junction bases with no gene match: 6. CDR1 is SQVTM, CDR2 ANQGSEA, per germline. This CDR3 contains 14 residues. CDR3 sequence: CSVKGLAGEHEQYF. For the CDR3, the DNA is TGCAGCGTCAAGGGACTAGCGGGAGAACACGAGCAGTACTTC.

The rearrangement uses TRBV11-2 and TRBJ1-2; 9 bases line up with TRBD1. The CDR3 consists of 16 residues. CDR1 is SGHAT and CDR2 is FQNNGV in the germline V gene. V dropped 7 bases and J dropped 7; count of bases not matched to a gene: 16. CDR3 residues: CASTRGSGQGIGGYTF. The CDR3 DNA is TGTGCCAGCACCAGAGGTAGTGGACAGGGGATCGGTGGCTACACCTTC.

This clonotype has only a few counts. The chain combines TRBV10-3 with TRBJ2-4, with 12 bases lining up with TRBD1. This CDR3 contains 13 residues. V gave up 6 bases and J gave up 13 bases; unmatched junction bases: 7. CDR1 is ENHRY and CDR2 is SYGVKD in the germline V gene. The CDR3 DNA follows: TGTGCCATCAGGGGACAGGGGGCAAATGAGCAGTACTTC. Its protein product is CAIRGQGANEQYF.

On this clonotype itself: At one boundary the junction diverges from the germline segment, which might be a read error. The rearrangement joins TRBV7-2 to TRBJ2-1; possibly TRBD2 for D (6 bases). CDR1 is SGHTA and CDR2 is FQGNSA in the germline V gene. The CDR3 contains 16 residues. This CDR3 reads CASSKASASSYNEQFF. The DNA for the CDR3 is TGTGCCAGCAGCAAGGCTAGCGCCAGCTCCTACAATGAACAGTTCTTC.

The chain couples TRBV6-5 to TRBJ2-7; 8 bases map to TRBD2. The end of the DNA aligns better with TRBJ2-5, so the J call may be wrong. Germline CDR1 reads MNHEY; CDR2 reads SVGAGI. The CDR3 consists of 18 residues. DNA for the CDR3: TGTGCCAGCAGTACCGAGAAGGGGTCCCGGGGGGGAGGAGAGACCCAGTACTTC. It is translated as CASSTEKGSRGGGETQYF.

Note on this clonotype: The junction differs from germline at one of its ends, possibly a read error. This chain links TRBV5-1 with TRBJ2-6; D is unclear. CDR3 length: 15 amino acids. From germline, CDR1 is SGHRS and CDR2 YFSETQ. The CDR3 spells CASSFGASGANVLTF. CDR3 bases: TGTGCCAGCAGCTTCGGTGCCTCTGGGGCCAACGTCCTGACTTTC.

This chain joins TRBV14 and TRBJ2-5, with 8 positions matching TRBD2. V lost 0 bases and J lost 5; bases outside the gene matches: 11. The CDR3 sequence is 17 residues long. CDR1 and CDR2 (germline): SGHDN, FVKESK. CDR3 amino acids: CASSQDRTSFLSETQYF. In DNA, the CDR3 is TGTGCCAGCAGCCAAGATCGGACTAGCTTTTTGAGCGAGACCCAGTACTTC.

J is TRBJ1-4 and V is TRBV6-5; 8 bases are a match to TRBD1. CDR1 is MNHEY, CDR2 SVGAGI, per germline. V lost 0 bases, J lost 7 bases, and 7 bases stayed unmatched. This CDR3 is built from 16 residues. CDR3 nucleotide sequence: TGTGCCAGCAGTTACTCCCAGGGGGCGAGGGGTGAAAAACTGTTTTTT. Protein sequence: CASSYSQGARGEKLFF.

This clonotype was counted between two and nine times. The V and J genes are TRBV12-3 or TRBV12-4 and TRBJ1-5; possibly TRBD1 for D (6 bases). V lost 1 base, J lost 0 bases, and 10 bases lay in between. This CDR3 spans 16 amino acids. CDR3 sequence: CASSLGDTYSNQPQHF. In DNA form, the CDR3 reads TGTGCCAGCAGTTTAGGGGACACTTATAGCAATCAGCCCCAGCATTTT.

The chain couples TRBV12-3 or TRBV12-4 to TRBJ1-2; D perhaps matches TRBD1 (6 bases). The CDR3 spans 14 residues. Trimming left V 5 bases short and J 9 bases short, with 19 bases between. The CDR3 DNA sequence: TGTGCCAGCAGTGAAGGGGGGGTCGGTTGGCGCTACACCTTC. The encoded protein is CASSEGGVGWRYTF.

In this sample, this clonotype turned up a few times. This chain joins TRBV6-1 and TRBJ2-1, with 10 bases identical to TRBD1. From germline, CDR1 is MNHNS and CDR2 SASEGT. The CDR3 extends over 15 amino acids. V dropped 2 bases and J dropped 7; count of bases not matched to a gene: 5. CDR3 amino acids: CASSEWTGGWNEQFF. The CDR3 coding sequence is TGTGCCAGCAGTGAATGGACAGGGGGTTGGAATGAGCAGTTCTTC.

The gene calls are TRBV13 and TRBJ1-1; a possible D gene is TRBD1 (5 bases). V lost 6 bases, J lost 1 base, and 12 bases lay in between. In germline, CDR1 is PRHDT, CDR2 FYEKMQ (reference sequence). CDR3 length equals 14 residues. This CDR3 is CASSLDKSNTEAFF. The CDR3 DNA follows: TGTGCCAGCAGTCTGGACAAATCGAACACTGAAGCTTTCTTT.

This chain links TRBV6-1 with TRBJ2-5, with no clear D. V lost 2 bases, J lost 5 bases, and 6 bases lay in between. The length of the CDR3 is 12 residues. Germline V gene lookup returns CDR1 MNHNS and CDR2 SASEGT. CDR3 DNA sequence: TGTGCCAGCAGTGAAAGGGCGGAGACCCAGTACTTC. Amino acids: CASSERAETQYF.

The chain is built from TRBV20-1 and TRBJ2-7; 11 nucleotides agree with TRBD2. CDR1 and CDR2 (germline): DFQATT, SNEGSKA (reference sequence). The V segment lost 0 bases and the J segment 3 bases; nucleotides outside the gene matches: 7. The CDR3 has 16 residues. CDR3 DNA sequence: TGCAGTGCTAGAGATCGGGCTAGCGGGAGGTACTACGAGCAGTACTTC. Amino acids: CSARDRASGRYYEQYF.